A selection of T cell receptor beta chains follows, all from one sample in a study of T cells in Graves' hyperthyroidism and ophthalmopathy. One entry per CDR3 protein, called by TCRdb with MiXCR from the multiplex PCR reads. The sample holds hundreds of thousands of distinct CDR3 sequences, approximately 15% seen once. Sequenced material: blood. The origin of the receptors is a woman aged 18-35 years with Graves' hyperthyroidism. Both conserved end residues are part of each CDR3. Fields, in order: clone size, J gene, V gene, D gene, CDR3 DNA, CDR3 protein. D genes are given only for firm matches. Only part of the rows carry a size: once, few, many, or a class if the clone is expanded.

clone size: few
J gene: TRBJ2-3
V gene: TRBV10-3
D gene: TRBD2
CDR3 DNA: TGTGCCATCAGTGACCGTGGACTAGCGGGGGGGTTTCACGCAGATACGCAGTATTTT
CDR3 protein: CAISDRGLAGGFHADTQYF

clone size: .
J gene: TRBJ2-5
V gene: TRBV28
D gene: .
CDR3 DNA: TGTGCCAGCAGTTTACCGGGACGGAGCGAGACCCAGTACTTC
CDR3 protein: CASSLPGRSETQYF

clone size: many
J gene: TRBJ2-3
V gene: TRBV5-1
D gene: .
CDR3 DNA: TGCGCCAGCAGCTTAGACACTACGAGCACAGATACGCAGTATTTT
CDR3 protein: CASSLDTTSTDTQYF

clone size: many
J gene: TRBJ2-2
V gene: TRBV7-9
D gene: .
CDR3 DNA: TGTGCCAGCAGCTTAGGATCTCTCACCGGGGAGCTGTTTTTT
CDR3 protein: CASSLGSLTGELFF

clone size: few
J gene: TRBJ2-2
V gene: TRBV12-5
D gene: .
CDR3 DNA: TGTGCTAGTGGTCCTTCCTGGATGGACACCGGGGAGCTGTTTTTT
CDR3 protein: CASGPSWMDTGELFF

clone size: many
J gene: TRBJ2-7
V gene: TRBV20-1
D gene: .
CDR3 DNA: TGCAGTGCCCATCGGGACACCTACGAGCAGTACTTC
CDR3 protein: CSAHRDTYEQYF

clone size: many
J gene: TRBJ2-1
V gene: TRBV20-1
D gene: .
CDR3 DNA: TGCAGTGCTATCGTCAACGACAATGAGCAGTTCTTC
CDR3 protein: CSAIVNDNEQFF

clone size: few
J gene: TRBJ2-5
V gene: TRBV10-3
D gene: TRBD2
CDR3 DNA: TGTGCCATCAGTGAGTCGTTTGGTTTCCGGACTAGCTCAGAGACCCAGTACTTC
CDR3 protein: CAISESFGFRTSSETQYF

clone size: few
J gene: TRBJ1-1
V gene: TRBV19
D gene: .
CDR3 DNA: TGTGCCAGTAGGCCGGGCAGGAGGACGGGGAACACTGAAGCTTTCTTT
CDR3 protein: CASRPGRRTGNTEAFF

clone size: many
J gene: TRBJ2-7
V gene: TRBV7-8
D gene: .
CDR3 DNA: TGTGCCAGCAGCTTAGGACTGGCCCAAGAGCAGTACTTC
CDR3 protein: CASSLGLAQEQYF

clone size: many
J gene: TRBJ2-3
V gene: TRBV20-1
D gene: .
CDR3 DNA: TGCAGTGCTAGCCCACTAGTCCGCACAGATACGCAGTATTTT
CDR3 protein: CSASPLVRTDTQYF

clone size: many
J gene: TRBJ1-6
V gene: TRBV20-1
D gene: .
CDR3 DNA: TGCAGTGCTAGAGAACCATCGATCCGGTCGGATTCACCCCTCCACTTT
CDR3 protein: CSAREPSIRSDSPLHF

clone size: few
J gene: TRBJ2-7
V gene: TRBV18
D gene: .
CDR3 DNA: TGTGCCAGCTCACCCATCCCAGGGTCCGCCTACGAGCAGTACTTC
CDR3 protein: CASSPIPGSAYEQYF

clone size: many
J gene: TRBJ2-1
V gene: TRBV3-1
D gene: TRBD2
CDR3 DNA: TGTGCCAGCAGCGCCGGGACTAGCGGGAAGCATGAGCAGTTCTTC
CDR3 protein: CASSAGTSGKHEQFF